This TCR beta chain is drawn from a study of blood T cells in healthy people across ages. V shed 1 base and J shed 4 bases, with 14 bases lying between them. The CDR3 extends over 15 amino acids. The germline CDR1 and CDR2 sequences are SGHAT and FQNNGV. Primed by a sample-barcoded 5' primer and a J-beta primer mix, a second PCR proceeded for 7 to 11 cycles. TCRdb passed the 5' RACE reads through MiXCR, listing each CDR3 protein once. This sample has over a million distinct CDR3 sequences, with around 40% found just once. V and J are TRBV11-2 and TRBJ2-7; possible D gene TRBD1, 6 bases. Sample: blood. This clonotype originated in a woman under 30 in good health. The CDR3: CASSLVPLQGYEQYF. CDR3 nucleotide sequence: TGTGCCAGCAGCTTAGTTCCTTTACAGGGTTACGAGCAGTACTTC.